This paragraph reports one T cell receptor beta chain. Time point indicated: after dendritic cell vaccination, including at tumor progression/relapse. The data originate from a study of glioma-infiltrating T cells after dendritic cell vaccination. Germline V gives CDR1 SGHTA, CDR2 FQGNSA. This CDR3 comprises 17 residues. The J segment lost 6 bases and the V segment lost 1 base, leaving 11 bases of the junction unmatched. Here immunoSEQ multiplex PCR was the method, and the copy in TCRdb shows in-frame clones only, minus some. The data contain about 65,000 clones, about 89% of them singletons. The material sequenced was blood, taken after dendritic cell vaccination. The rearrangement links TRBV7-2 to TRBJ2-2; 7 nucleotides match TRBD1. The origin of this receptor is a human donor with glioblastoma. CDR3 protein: CASSLGGGRAVAGELFF. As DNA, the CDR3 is TGTGCCAGCAGCTTAGGAGGGGGCAGGGCGGTCGCCGGGGAGCTGTTTTTT.